What follows are 25 T cell receptor beta chains derived from one specimen sequenced in a study of regulatory T cells in long-lasting Graves disease. Relying on iRepertoire HTBI primers and Arm-PCR of CDR3 regions, the team built TCR beta libraries. MiXCR, applied by TCRdb to the multiplex PCR reads, yields one record per CDR3 protein. The sample includes 550,000 to 600,000 distinct CDR3 sequences, roughly a sixth seen only once; the top ten take 12%. Regarding time point: newly diagnosed GD, antithyroid drugs for less than 3 months. Extracted RNA from PBMCs served as the source of the TCR library. The sample was also linked to a second study, of T cells in Graves' hyperthyroidism and ophthalmopathy.

Sample: peripheral blood mononuclear cells (PBMCs), taken at new diagnosis, from a patient treated with antithyroid drugs. The source is a man between 18 and 35 years old with Graves disease.

This sequence joins TRBV5-1 and TRBJ1-1; D is unresolved. V lost 0 bases and J 1 base, leaving 13 bases between the germline ends. Per the germline V gene, CDR1 is SGHRS and CDR2 is YFSETQ. The CDR3 covers 16 residues. For the CDR3, the DNA is TGCGCCAGCAGCTTGGACGGTAATGTGGGGAACACTGAAGCTTTCTTT. Translation: CASSLDGNVGNTEAFF.

This clonotype was counted a few times. The chain employs TRBV7-2 and TRBJ2-1; D perhaps matches TRBD2 (5 bases). CDR3 size: 14 residues. Trimming took 4 bases from V and 5 from J, leaving 12 bases between them. CDR1 SGHTA and CDR2 FQGNSA come from the germline V gene. CDR3 nucleotides: TGTGCCAGCAGCTCTTCCGGGAAAGACAATGAGCAGTTCTTC. It is translated as CASSSSGKDNEQFF.

CDR3 coding DNA: TGCAGTGCTAAGTTACGGGGGTATGGCTACACCTTC. Translation: CSAKLRGYGYTF. The rearrangement joins TRBV20-1 to TRBJ1-2; possible D gene TRBD1, 5 bases. Deletions cut 4 bases from V and 5 bases from J, with 11 bases between. The CDR3 is 12 residues long. Germline values: CDR1 DFQATT, CDR2 SNEGSKA (reference sequence).

This clonotype was observed a handful of times. The J gene is TRBJ1-6, the V gene TRBV4-2, with D unresolved. Germline values: CDR1 LGHNA, CDR2 YNFKEQ. Trimming stripped 0 bases from V and 14 bases from J, with 14 bases between. There are 14 residues in the CDR3. The CDR3 loop reads CASSQDVRGDTLHF. The CDR3 nucleotides read TGTGCCAGCAGCCAAGATGTCCGAGGAGACACCCTCCACTTT.

V gene TRBV9 combines with J gene TRBJ2-3; 9 positions agree with TRBD2. Germline lookup yields CDR1 SGDLS and CDR2 YYNGEE. V lost 6 bases, J lost 3 bases, and 2 bases stayed unmatched. CDR3 length: 13 amino acids. The CDR3 DNA sequence: TGTGCCAGCACGCGGGAGGGGACAGATACGCAGTATTTT. This codes for CASTREGTDTQYF.

This clonotype was counted a few times. This chain connects TRBV7-9 to TRBJ2-7; the match to TRBD1 covers 10 bases. The CDR3 is made up of 14 amino acids. The germline V gene has CDR1 SEHNR and CDR2 FQNEAQ (reference sequence). J lost 7 bases, V lost 5 bases, and 8 bases had no gene match. The chain's CDR3 is CASSGGTGVREQYF. The CDR3 DNA sequence: TGTGCCAGCAGCGGAGGGACAGGGGTGAGGGAGCAGTACTTC.

This clonotype came up a few times. The chain carries TRBV9 and TRBJ2-3; 8 bases are shared with TRBD2. Per germline, CDR1 SGDLS and CDR2 YYNGEE. The CDR3 spans 16 residues. The trim removed 2 bases at V and 1 base at J, leaving 6 bases unmatched. For the CDR3, the DNA is TGTGCCAGCAGCGTGGGTAGCGGGGAGGGCACAGATACGCAGTATTTT. Its translation is CASSVGSGEGTDTQYF. Based on the CDR3 plus reference TRBV9 and TRBJ2-3, the full variable domain is DSGVTQTPKHLITATGQRVTLRCSPRSGDLSVYWYQQSLDQGLQFLIQYYNGEERAKGNILERFSAQQFPDLHSELNLSSLELGDSALYFCASSVGSGEGTDTQYFGPGTRLTVL.

This chain uses TRBV9 with TRBJ2-3; TRBD2 matches 11 bases. This CDR3 has 20 residues. Germline trimming cut 4 bases from V and 1 base from J; bases unmatched to any gene: 17. Germline V lookup: CDR1 SGDLS, CDR2 YYNGEE. The DNA for the CDR3 is TGTGCCAGCAGCCTAAATCCCGGGACTAGCGGTGAGGAGGGCACAGATACGCAGTATTTT. Its translation is CASSLNPGTSGEEGTDTQYF.

This clonotype was recorded at least ten times. The V call is TRBV5-1, the J call TRBJ2-3; TRBD1 agrees at 7 bases. Germline CDR1 reads SGHRS; CDR2 reads YFSETQ. CDR3 length equals 15 residues. Trimming cost V 5 bases and J 2 bases; bases outside gene matches: 8. CDR3 nucleotide sequence: TGCGCCAGCAGTCCCGGGACAGCTAACACAGATACGCAGTATTTT. Its translation: CASSPGTANTDTQYF.

This clonotype was detected many times. The genes are TRBV20-1 and TRBJ2-3; tentatively, D is TRBD2 (5 bases). The CDR3 length is 15 residues. The ends were cut back, 0 bases at V and 5 bases at J, with 15 bases in the middle. Looked up from germline, CDR1 is DFQATT and CDR2 is SNEGSKA (reference sequence). The CDR3 nucleotides are TGCAGTGCTAGAGATCTGGCGGGTTTGCTAGATACGCAGTATTTT. Translated: CSARDLAGLLDTQYF.

Many counts were recorded for this clonotype. The chain recombines TRBV19 with TRBJ2-1, with D maybe TRBD1 (5 bases). V gave up 3 bases and J gave up 3 bases, with 9 bases separating them. CDR1 is LNHDA, CDR2 SQIVND, per germline (reference sequence). The CDR3 is made up of 14 amino acids. In nucleotides, the CDR3 is TGTGCCAGTAGTATCCAGGGCTACTACAATGAGCAGTTCTTC. Its translation: CASSIQGYYNEQFF.

This clonotype came up many times. The chain joins TRBV3-1 to TRBJ2-7; 8 positions agree with TRBD2. The CDR3 has 14 amino acids. V dropped 2 bases and J dropped 5; count of bases not matched to a gene: 5. CDR1 LGHDT and CDR2 YNNKEL come from the germline V gene (reference sequence). CDR3 region: CASSQRTSRHEQYF. Written as DNA, the CDR3 is TGTGCCAGCAGCCAAAGGACTAGCCGCCACGAGCAGTACTTC.

This clonotype was seen many times. This sequence joins TRBV30 and TRBJ2-5; D remains ambiguous. V lost 2 bases to trimming and J lost 5 bases, with 6 bases between them. The CDR3 runs to 11 residues. CDR1 is GTSNPN and CDR2 is SVGIG in the germline V gene (reference sequence). CDR3 sequence (DNA): TGTGCCTGGAGTAGAAGGGAGACCCAGTACTTC. Amino acid sequence: CAWSRRETQYF.

This chain links TRBV18 with TRBJ2-7, with TRBD2 as a possible D gene (5 bases). V dropped 4 bases and J dropped 2 bases, with 24 bases sitting between them. CDR3 length: 18 amino acids. Germline assignment: CDR1 KGHSH and CDR2 LQKENI. CDR3: CASSQFPIEGSLPYEQYF. The CDR3 coding sequence is TGTGCCAGCTCACAGTTCCCAATTGAGGGCTCCCTGCCCTACGAGCAGTACTTC.

DNA for the CDR3: TGTGCCAGCAGTTCCTGGGACCAGCAGTATTTT. Its translation is CASSSWDQQYF. This chain uses TRBV27 with TRBJ2-3; D possibly uses TRBD1 or TRBD2 (5 bases each). The CDR3 loop spans 11 amino acids. V gave up 4 bases and J gave up 11 bases, with 10 bases separating them. CDR1 is MNHEY, CDR2 SMNVEV, per germline (reference sequence).

This clonotype was recorded at least ten times. Given a much more abundant clone one base away, this may be a read error. The V and J genes are TRBV11-2 and TRBJ2-1; 8 bases map to TRBD1. The CDR3 is made up of 15 amino acids. In germline, CDR1 is SGHAT, CDR2 FQNNGV. The CDR3 here is CTSRPRDRHHNEQFF. The CDR3 DNA reads as TGTACCAGCCGGCCCCGGGACAGGCACCACAATGAGCAGTTCTTC.

This clonotype was observed at least ten times. The CDR3 here is CASSPVGTDTEAFF. In DNA, the CDR3 is TGTGCCAGCAGCCCCGTAGGGACGGACACTGAAGCTTTCTTT. The chain uses TRBV6-1 and TRBJ1-1, with D possibly TRBD1 on 5 matching bases. Between the trimmed V and J ends, which lost 6 bases and 3 bases, there was a span of 14 bases. In germline, CDR1 is MNHNS, CDR2 SASEGT. This CDR3 comprises 14 residues.

The chain combines TRBV4-2 with TRBJ2-7; D is unclear. CDR3 size: 13 residues. Germline CDR1 LGHNA, CDR2 YNFKEQ. Between the trimmed V and J ends, which lost 4 bases and 6 bases, there was a span of 13 bases. CDR3 DNA: TGTGCCAGCAGCCGGATGGACCGGATCGAGCAGTACTTC. Amino acids: CASSRMDRIEQYF.

This clonotype was counted ten times or more. The chain couples TRBV20-1 to TRBJ2-3; D is unresolved. The germline V and J ends were trimmed by 0 bases and 6 bases, with 10 bases remaining between them. This CDR3 has 13 amino acids. Germline loops: CDR1 DFQATT, CDR2 SNEGSKA (reference sequence). The CDR3 DNA reads TGCAGTGCTAGAGAGGCCAGAGAGGATACGCAGTATTTT. This sequence encodes CSAREAREDTQYF.

This chain joins TRBV11-2 and TRBJ2-1; 8 nucleotides match TRBD2. The CDR3 extends over 14 amino acids. Germline V CDR1 and CDR2: SGHAT, FQNNGV. V was clipped by 5 bases and J by 10 bases; unmatched bases: 10. The chain's CDR3 is CASSPTQGTREQFF. DNA of the CDR3: TGTGCCAGCAGCCCGACCCAAGGGACTAGAGAGCAGTTCTTC. Drawing the rest from reference TRBV11-2 and TRBJ2-1, the complete variable domain is EAGVAQSPRYKIIEKRQSVAFWCNPISGHATLYWYQQILGQGPKLLIQFQNNGVVDDSQLPKDRFSAERLKGVDSTLKIQPAKLEDSAVYLCASSPTQGTREQFFGPGTRLTVL.

Worth noting for this clonotype: One end of the junction fails to match germline, which may point to a read error. The chain joins TRBV27 to TRBJ2-5, with 14 bases identical to TRBD2. CDR1 and CDR2 (germline): MNHEY, SMNVEV (reference sequence). This CDR3 is built from 16 residues. The CDR3 sequence is CASSLGLAGGGETQHF. CDR3 DNA sequence: TGTGCCAGCAGTCTCGGACTAGCGGGAGGTGGAGAGACCCAGCACTTC.

This clonotype came up many times. The rearrangement links TRBV30 to TRBJ1-1, with D uncertain. The V gene's germline CDR1 is GTSNPN and CDR2 SVGIG (reference sequence). V lost 0 bases to trimming and J lost 10 bases, with 12 bases between them. The length of the CDR3 is 12 residues. The CDR3 sequence is CAWSVREGLAFF. The CDR3 coding sequence is TGTGCCTGGAGTGTTAGGGAGGGTTTAGCTTTCTTT.

Many counts were recorded for this clonotype. The chain links TRBV12-3 or TRBV12-4 to TRBJ2-5; D is perhaps TRBD2 (7 bases). The CDR3 is 15 amino acids. V was clipped by 4 bases and J by 1 base, with 13 bases between them. CDR3 nucleotide sequence: TGTGCCAGCAGTTGGGGGGGGCGTTCCCAAGAGACCCAGTACTTC. Translation: CASSWGGRSQETQYF.

This clonotype was seen many times. The J gene is TRBJ2-1, the V gene TRBV6-1; 13 positions agree with TRBD2. The germline gives CDR1 MNHNS, CDR2 SASEGT. This CDR3 has 16 amino acids. With 7 bases clipped from V and 0 bases from J, the junction kept 3 bases outside the gene matches. In nucleotides, the CDR3 is TGTGCCAGCAAGGGACTAGCGGGGAGCTCCTACAATGAGCAGTTCTTC. Protein product: CASKGLAGSSYNEQFF.

V usage is TRBV28 and J usage is TRBJ1-4; D is undetermined. CDR3 length equals 13 residues. V lost 10 bases to trimming and J lost 0 bases, with 9 bases between them. Germline lookup yields CDR1 MDHEN and CDR2 SYDVKM. CDR3 coding DNA: TGTGCCACCTACAGTGCAACTAATGAAAAACTGTTTTTT. Translated, it gives CATYSATNEKLFF.